The T cell receptor (beta chain) under discussion was sequenced for a study of T cells in Graves' hyperthyroidism and ophthalmopathy (dated by TCRdb to between 2018 and 2021). As for the study more broadly: Peripheral blood was sampled at the time of initial diagnosis, prior to any treatment. In more than 5 Graves' hyperthyroidism patients, the study also compared T-cell repertoires from thyroid tissue with T-cell repertoires from blood. The paper describes TCR Vbeta CDR3 sequencing of 135 peripheral blood samples, made up of fewer than 50 ophthalmopathy patients, roughly 80 hyperthyroidism patients and about 17 progressor patients. The 95 to 100 discovery patients were randomly divided into training and test sets at a 7:3 ratio. To identify TCR V-J signatures that set the groups apart, the researchers used a discovery cohort of 100 patients, made up of some 41 with Graves' ophthalmopathy and some 56 with stable Graves' hyperthyroidism. After blood sampling, hyperthyroidism patients were treated with methimazole at a starting dose of 30 mg daily, and ophthalmopathy patients were treated with high-dose intravenous methylprednisolone. Prospective prediction of ophthalmopathy was tested in an independent validation cohort of about 19 hyperthyroidism patients and around 16 patients who later progressed to ophthalmopathy. What the study reported, not specific to this receptor: Most expanded thyroid clonotypes (frequency above 0.001) were also detected in blood, suggesting blood repertoires may reflect thyroid immune responses. Ophthalmopathy was separated from stable hyperthyroidism by a 13 V-J signature model, with over 85% sensitivity and roughly 84% specificity obtained in cross-validation and 80%/75% obtained in testing. In validation, progression to ophthalmopathy was predicted by the model with 70.59% sensitivity and 72% to 85% specificity, a median of approximately 6.5 months before onset. No statistical method was used to fix the sample size in advance, and group allocation was not hidden from the investigators.

The CDR3 contains 15 residues, cysteine and phenylalanine counted. The read is trimmed to its CDR3 DNA, 45 bases read in frame from base 1. Sequences LNHDA (CDR1) and SQIVND (CDR2) are obtained from the germline V gene (reference sequence). V is shortened by 4 bases, J by 5 bases, and the region joining them spans 17 bases. Stable Graves' hyperthyroidism was defined as the absence of progression to ophthalmopathy over 18 months of follow-up. Hyperthyroidism patients were aged 18 to 65 years and newly diagnosed, with disease duration of less than 2 months. Patients with uncontrolled infections, other autoimmune diseases, pregnancy or lactation were excluded. Diagnoses were established on the basis of clinical symptoms, serum thyroxine and TRAb, thyroid ultrasound, and orbital computed tomography. Ficoll-Paque density gradient centrifugation was used to isolate PBMCs from around 10 ml of fresh peripheral blood. Total RNA was extracted using Trizol reagent, and RNA quality was assessed on an Agilent 2100 Bioanalyzer.

This clonotype was observed a few times. It has no known antigen specificity. No per-base quality is available; no much larger clone lies one base away. The TCR beta CDR3 regions were amplified from RNA transcripts. For the first round of RT-PCR on the TCR CDR3, the HTBI primer set was used together with the Qiagen OneStep RT-PCR kit. Libraries were constructed in a second round of multiplex PCR, after which size selection and purification were carried out. Libraries were sequenced paired-end with 100 bp reads on an Illumina HiSeq2000. Processing in the source paper ran as follows. SOAPnuke was used to process the raw data, with reads discarded if the reads contained adapters or uncalled bases, had a mean Phred below 15, or lacked an exact constant-primer or identifier match. High-quality paired reads were merged using COPE v1.2.5, and each unique nucleotide sequence was defined as a clonotype. MiTCR v1.1 was used to align the clonotypes against IMGT TRBV, TRBD and TRBJ reference segments. The analysis included only V-J combinations with a frequency above 0.0001, which together covered 99% to 99.2% of the repertoires. A TCS score was defined as the ratio between F50 (clonal expansion) and ExV (chaos), using BLOSUM62-based TCRdist between CDR3 peptides within each V-J. Welch's t-statistics and random forest reduced 500 to 550 V-J features to around 14, which were used in a naive Bayes classifier (R e1071). TCRdb reprocessed the public reads (quality trimming at Q25 with fastp, clone calling with MiXCR) and kept in-frame beta chains. Duplicate CDR3 protein sequences are folded into a single record with the most common DNA and genes. V and J calls and clone size were set by TCRdb, not the authors. The sample has 300,000 to 450,000 distinct CDR3 sequences on record, 11% to 15% of them singletons. The ten largest account for approximately 10% of the sample.

The receptor's source is an older woman with Graves' hyperthyroidism. Source material: blood. The chain joins TRBV19 to TRBJ2-5, with the D call perhaps TRBD1 or TRBD2, as 5 bases match in each case. The DNA sequence follows: TGTGCCAGTAGTACCCAAGGACATTCGGGGGAGACCCAGTACTTC. This sequence encodes CASSTQGHSGETQYF.